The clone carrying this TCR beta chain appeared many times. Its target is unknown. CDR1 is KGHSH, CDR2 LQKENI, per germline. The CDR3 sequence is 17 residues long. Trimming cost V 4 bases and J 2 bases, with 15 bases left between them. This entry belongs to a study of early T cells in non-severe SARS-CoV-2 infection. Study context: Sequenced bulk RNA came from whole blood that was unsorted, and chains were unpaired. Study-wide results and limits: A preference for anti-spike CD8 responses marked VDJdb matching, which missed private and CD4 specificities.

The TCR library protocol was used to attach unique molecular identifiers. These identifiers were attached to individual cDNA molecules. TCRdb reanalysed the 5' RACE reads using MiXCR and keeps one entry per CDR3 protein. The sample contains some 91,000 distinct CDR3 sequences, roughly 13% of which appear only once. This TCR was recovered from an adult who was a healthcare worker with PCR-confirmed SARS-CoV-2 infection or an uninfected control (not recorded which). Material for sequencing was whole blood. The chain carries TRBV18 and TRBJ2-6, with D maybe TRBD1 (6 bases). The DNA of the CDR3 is TGTGCCAGCTCACTACAGGGCAGTACCGCTGGGGCCAACGTCCTGACTTTC. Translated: CASSLQGSTAGANVLTF.